A selection of T cell receptor beta chains follows, all from one sample in a study of blood T cell repertoires in COVID-19. The repertoire was sequenced with immunoSEQ multiplex PCR; TCRdb's copy has only in-frame clones and lacks some. The profile covers some 250,000 clones, with 70% to 90% appearing a single time and 1.5% to 2% taken by the ten largest. Sequencing was done on a sample of PBMCs or T cells enriched from blood (not recorded which). The origin of the receptors is a woman in her 50s who had recovered from COVID-19. Both conserved end residues are part of each CDR3. A D gene is named only where the DNA matches it firmly. Clone size is not always given. Where it is, it says once, few, many or a class for expanded clones.

abundance: .; v_gene: TRBV9; d_gene: .; j_gene: TRBJ1-2; CDR3aa: CASSNRRGYTF; CDR3nt: TGTGCCAGCAGCAACCGCCGGGGCTACACCTTC
abundance: .; v_gene: TRBV7-8; d_gene: .; j_gene: TRBJ2-7; CDR3aa: CASSPGLRNEQYF; CDR3nt: TGTGCCAGCAGCCCGGGACTCCGTAACGAGCAGTACTTC
abundance: .; v_gene: TRBV19; d_gene: .; j_gene: TRBJ2-7; CDR3aa: CASSTLVLRENSYEQYF; CDR3nt: TGTGCCAGTAGTACCCTAGTATTAAGGGAGAACTCCTACGAGCAGTACTTC
abundance: .; v_gene: TRBV5-5; d_gene: TRBD2; j_gene: TRBJ2-7; CDR3aa: CASSSGLAGVYEQYF; CDR3nt: TGTGCCAGCAGCTCAGGACTAGCGGGAGTGTACGAGCAGTACTTC
abundance: .; v_gene: TRBV5-1; d_gene: TRBD1; j_gene: TRBJ1-5; CDR3aa: CASSLDREQPQHF; CDR3nt: TGCGCCAGCAGCCTGGACAGGGAACAGCCCCAGCATTTT
abundance: .; v_gene: TRBV7-9; d_gene: .; j_gene: TRBJ2-7; CDR3aa: CASSDRETSGRSSYEQYF; CDR3nt: TGTGCCAGCAGCGATCGAGAAACAAGCGGGCGAAGCTCCTACGAGCAGTACTTC
abundance: .; v_gene: TRBV13; d_gene: .; j_gene: TRBJ2-1; CDR3aa: CASSVGHNEQFF; CDR3nt: TGTGCCAGCAGTGTTGGGCACAATGAGCAGTTCTTC
abundance: .; v_gene: TRBV6-5; d_gene: TRBD1; j_gene: TRBJ1-2; CDR3aa: CASSLGTGGSYGYTF; CDR3nt: TGTGCCAGCAGTCTCGGGACAGGGGGCAGCTATGGCTACACCTTC
abundance: once; v_gene: TRBV29-1; d_gene: .; j_gene: TRBJ1-2; CDR3aa: CSVLASNYGYTF; CDR3nt: TGCAGCGTTCTGGCTTCTAACTATGGCTACACCTTC
abundance: .; v_gene: TRBV27; d_gene: TRBD2; j_gene: TRBJ2-2; CDR3aa: CASSPWVQRGTGELFF; CDR3nt: TGTGCCAGCAGTCCCTGGGTACAGCGGGGGACCGGGGAGCTGTTTTTT
abundance: .; v_gene: TRBV19; d_gene: TRBD1; j_gene: TRBJ2-5; CDR3aa: CASRPGTGDQETQYF; CDR3nt: TGTGCCAGTAGGCCCGGGACAGGGGACCAAGAGACCCAGTACTTC
abundance: once; v_gene: TRBV6-1; d_gene: .; j_gene: TRBJ1-2; CDR3aa: CASSNGDGHGYTF; CDR3nt: TGTGCCAGCAGTAACGGGGATGGGCATGGCTACACCTTC
abundance: once; v_gene: TRBV28; d_gene: .; j_gene: TRBJ2-1; CDR3aa: CASSTRTVNEQFF; CDR3nt: TGTGCCAGCAGTACCCGGACAGTCAATGAGCAGTTCTTC